Included here is one T cell receptor beta chain sequence, with context. Under the authors' procedure: From reference gene primer amplification, estimates of nucleated cell counts were derived. The table came from immunoSEQ multiplex PCR; TCRdb's copy has only in-frame clones and leaves some out. V and J calls and clone size are those listed in that table; D and trimming were worked out from the DNA. The sample holds some 200,000 clones; 70% to 90% are singletons and the top ten take less than 3%. These data come from a study of blood T cell repertoires in COVID-19. For the study at large: Acute-phase and convalescent COVID-19 samples originated in the United States, Italy and Spain. From T cells, B-cell-depleted T cells, or PBMCs came the material, which was cDNA or gDNA.

The CDR3 spans 16 residues. V trimming: 3 bases; J trimming: 1 base; junction bases outside the gene matches: 8. CDR1 and CDR2 from the germline V gene are LGHNA and YNFKEQ. This clonotype originated in a man aged 35-49 years with active or convalescent COVID-19. The V gene is TRBV4-2, the J gene TRBJ2-5; TRBD1 matches 7 bases. Specimen: peripheral blood. The CDR3 region is CASSHAQTGSQETQYF. CDR3 bases: TGTGCCAGCAGCCACGCCCAGACAGGGTCCCAAGAGACCCAGTACTTC.